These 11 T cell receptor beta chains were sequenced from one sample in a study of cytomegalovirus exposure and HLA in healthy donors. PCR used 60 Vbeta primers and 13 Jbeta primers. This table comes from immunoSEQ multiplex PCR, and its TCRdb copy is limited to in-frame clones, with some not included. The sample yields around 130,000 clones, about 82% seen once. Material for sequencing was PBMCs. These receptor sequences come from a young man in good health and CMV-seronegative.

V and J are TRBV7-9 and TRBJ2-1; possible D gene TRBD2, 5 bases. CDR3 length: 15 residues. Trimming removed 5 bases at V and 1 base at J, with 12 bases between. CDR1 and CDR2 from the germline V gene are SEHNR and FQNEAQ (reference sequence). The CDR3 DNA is TGTGCCAGCAGCCCTGGACTGAGATCCTACAATGAGCAGTTCTTC. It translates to CASSPGLRSYNEQFF.

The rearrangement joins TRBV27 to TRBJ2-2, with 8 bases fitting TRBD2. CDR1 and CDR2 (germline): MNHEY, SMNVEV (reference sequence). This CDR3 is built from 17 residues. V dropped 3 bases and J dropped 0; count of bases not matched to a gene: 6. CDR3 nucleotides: TGTGCCAGCAGTTTTATGTCGGGAGGGCCGAACACCGGGGAGCTGTTTTTT. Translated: CASSFMSGGPNTGELFF.

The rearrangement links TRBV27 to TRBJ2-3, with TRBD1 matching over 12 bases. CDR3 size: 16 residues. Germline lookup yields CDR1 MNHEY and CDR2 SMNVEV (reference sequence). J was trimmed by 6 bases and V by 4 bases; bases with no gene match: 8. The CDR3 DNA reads TGTGCCAGCAGTTCAACCGGGACAGGGGGCTCGGATACGCAGTATTTT. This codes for CASSSTGTGGSDTQYF.

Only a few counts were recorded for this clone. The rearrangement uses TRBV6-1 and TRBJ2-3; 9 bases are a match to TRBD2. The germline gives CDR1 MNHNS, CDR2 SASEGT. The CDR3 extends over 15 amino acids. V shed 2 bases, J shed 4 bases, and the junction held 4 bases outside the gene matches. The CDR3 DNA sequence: TGTGCCAGCAGTGAACTAGCGGGGTCCGCAGATACGCAGTATTTT. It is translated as CASSELAGSADTQYF.

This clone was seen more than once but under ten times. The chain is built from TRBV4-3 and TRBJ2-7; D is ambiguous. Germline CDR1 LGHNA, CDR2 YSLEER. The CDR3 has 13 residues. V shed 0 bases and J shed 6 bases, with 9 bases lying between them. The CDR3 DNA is TGCGCCAGCAGCCAAGATGGAGATCGCGAGCAGTACTTC. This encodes CASSQDGDREQYF.

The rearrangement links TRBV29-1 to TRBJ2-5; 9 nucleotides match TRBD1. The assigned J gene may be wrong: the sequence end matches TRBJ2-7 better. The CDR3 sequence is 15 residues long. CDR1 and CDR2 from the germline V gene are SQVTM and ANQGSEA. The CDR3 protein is CSVEGPTGGYYEQYF. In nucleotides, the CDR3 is TGCAGCGTTGAAGGCCCGACAGGGGGGTACTACGAGCAGTACTTC.

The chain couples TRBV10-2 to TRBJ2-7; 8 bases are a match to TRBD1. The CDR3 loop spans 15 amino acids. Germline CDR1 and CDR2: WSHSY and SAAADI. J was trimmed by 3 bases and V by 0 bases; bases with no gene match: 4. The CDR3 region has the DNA TGCGCCAGCAGTGAGTCCCCAGGGGGCTTCTACGAGCAGTACTTC. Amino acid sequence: CASSESPGGFYEQYF.

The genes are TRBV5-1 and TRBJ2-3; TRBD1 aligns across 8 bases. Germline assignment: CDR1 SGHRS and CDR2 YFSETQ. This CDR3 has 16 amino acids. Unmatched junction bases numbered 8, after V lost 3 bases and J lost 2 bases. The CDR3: CASSSGQGTSTDTQYF. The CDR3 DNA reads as TGCGCCAGCAGCTCCGGACAGGGAACATCCACAGATACGCAGTATTTT.

The CDR3 loop is CASSDLRDSGYTF. CDR3 coding DNA: TGTGCCAGCAGTGATTTAAGGGACAGCGGCTACACCTTC. The chain couples TRBV2 to TRBJ1-2; 7 bases align to TRBD1. The CDR3 totals 13 residues. Trimming removed 3 bases from V and 8 bases from J; junction bases left unmatched: 6. The germline V gene encodes CDR1 SNHLY and CDR2 FYNNEI.

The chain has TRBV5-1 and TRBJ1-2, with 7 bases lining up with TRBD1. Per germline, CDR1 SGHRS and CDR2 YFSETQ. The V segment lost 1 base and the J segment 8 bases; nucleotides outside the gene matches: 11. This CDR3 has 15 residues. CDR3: CASSLIYQGESGYTF. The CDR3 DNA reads TGCGCCAGCAGCTTGATTTATCAGGGGGAATCCGGCTACACCTTC. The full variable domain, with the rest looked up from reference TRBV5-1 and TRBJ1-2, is KAGVTQTPRYLIKTRGQQVTLSCSPISGHRSVSWYQQTPGQGLQFLFEYFSETQRNKGNFPGRFSGRQFSNSRSEMNVSTLELGDSALYLCASSLIYQGESGYTFGSGTRLTVV.

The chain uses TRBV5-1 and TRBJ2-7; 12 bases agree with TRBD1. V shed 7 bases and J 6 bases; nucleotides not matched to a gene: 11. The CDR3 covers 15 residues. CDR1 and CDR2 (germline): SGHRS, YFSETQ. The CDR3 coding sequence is TGCGCCAGCGCCCAAGGGACAGGGGGCATGGGCGAGCAGTACTTC. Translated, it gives CASAQGTGGMGEQYF.